The TCR beta chain under discussion was sequenced for a study of T cell responses to AZD1222 COVID-19 vaccine (dated by TCRdb to the early 2020s). Regarding the complete study: TCR sequencing covered 233 trial participants: roughly 200 given two doses of AZD1222 and 26 given two doses of MenACWY control vaccine. Trial participants were enrolled by age into subgroups of 18-55, 56-69 and 70-plus years, and around 150, 28 and 57 TCR-sequenced participants, respectively, were included in these subgroups.

Points on this clone: Its antigen is still unknown. Base qualities are missing; no much larger clone stands one base away.

What the authors observed across the whole study: After two AZD1222 doses, spike-specific TCR breadth and depth were significantly higher than at day 0 and than in MenACWY recipients. Because no samples from the day 14 peak response were available, repertoires could be characterized only after the peak T cell response. Reportedly, close to half of the unique spike-specific TCRs recognized epitopes lying outside the regions that are mutated in the B.1.351 and B.1.1.7 variants. Vaccine-associated CD4 TCRs spanned the whole spike protein, with dominant responses in regions 160-218 and 743-854. Conclusions about previously exposed vaccinees are limited because only six or seven AZD1222 recipients were SARS-CoV-2 seropositive at baseline. Participants were mostly white British, with more females than males. The authors suggested clonal diversity may have been underestimated. In the small 56-69-year group, the increase in depth fell short of significance, most likely because of low power.

Sample time point, as interpreted from the label and publication: about 28 days (+/-7) after the second vaccine dose. The treatment or condition label here, explained by the study, means: meningococcal conjugate vaccine given as trial control. Samples from vaccinated people were obtained from the UK trials COV001 and COV002, which included a single-blind randomized controlled phase 2/3 trial of AZD1222 (ChAdOx1 nCoV-19) in healthy adults. Trial participant PBMC samples were collected at day 0 and day 28 after the second dose for TCRbeta chain sequencing. The CDR3 regions of human TCRbeta chains were subjected to immunosequencing. The authors' pipeline ran thus. Repertoire TCRs were matched against a reference library of SARS-CoV-2-specific TCRs generated with the MIRA antigen-specificity platform. Breadth meant the fraction of unique TCRs that were SARS-CoV-2-associated, whereas depth meant the fraction of total T cells that were SARS-CoV-2-associated. Using the MIRA data, each spike-specific TCR was mapped to the spike region that the TCR reacts to and placed in a CD4 or CD8 class. Log10-transformed breadth and depth values were compared by one-way ANOVA with Sidak's multiple comparisons tests. TCRdb's version of the immuneACCESS table is confined to in-frame rearrangements and falls short of the full clone set. An unresolved V gene accounts for under half of the shortfall where checked; the remainder is of unknown origin. Clone size and V and J calls were adopted from that table, with D and trimming inferred from the DNA. The sample table holds some 180,000 clones, of which approximately 92% were seen once. The top ten clonotypes cover around 0.98% of the sample.

V lost 6 bases and J lost 5 bases; the stretch between them is 5 bases long. The CDR1 and CDR2 encoded by the germline V gene are MGHRA and YSYEKL. The CDR3 runs 11 amino acids, cysteine and phenylalanine included. The sequence is cut down to CDR3 DNA, 33 bases in frame from base 1. This clonotype was obtained from an adult who received the MenACWY meningococcal vaccine as a control. The V and J genes are TRBV4-1 and TRBJ2-1; a confident D gene designation cannot be given. The material sequenced was peripheral blood, taken 28 days after the second dose of the MenACWY control vaccine. The DNA sequence follows: TGCGCCAGCAGGGGTAACAATGAGCAGTTCTTC. It encodes CASRGNNEQFF.